This T cell receptor (beta chain) was recovered during a study of shared clonotypes between healthy human individuals. Naive CD8 populations comprised CD45RO-negative cells positively selected for CCR7, excluding terminally differentiated effector memory CD45RA+ cells. Germline assignment: CDR1 MNHNY and CDR2 SVGAGI (reference sequence). The CDR3 runs to 15 residues. The trim removed 2 bases at V and 4 bases at J, leaving 3 bases unmatched. The assay was immunoSEQ multiplex PCR, and TCRdb's table has in-frame clones only and misses some. The sample comprises fewer than 800,000 clones, approximately 90% of which are singletons, and approximately 25% rests with the top ten.

The chain links TRBV6-6 to TRBJ2-2, with 8 positions matching TRBD2. The specimen sequenced was naive CD8+ T cells sorted from blood. This receptor was obtained from a man in his thirties or forties in good health. The CDR3 reads CASSYERESTGELFF. The CDR3 DNA sequence: TGTGCCAGCAGTTACGAGCGGGAGAGCACCGGGGAGCTGTTTTTT.